The 25 T cell receptor beta chains below were found in one sample sequenced in a study of blood T cell repertoires in COVID-19. Measured with immunoSEQ multiplex PCR; TCRdb has only the in-frame clones, and not every one. The sample has about 520,000 clones, 75% to 90% seen once. Sequenced material: peripheral blood. These receptors were collected from a human donor in a cohort sampled during active COVID-19.

The chain has TRBV6-2 or TRBV6-3 and TRBJ1-2, with D uncertain. The length of the CDR3 is 12 residues. The V gene's germline CDR1 is MNHEY and CDR2 SVGEGT. V lost 3 bases to trimming and J lost 5 bases, with 7 bases between them. The CDR3 region has the DNA TGTGCCAGCAGTTATACGGTTTATGGCTACACCTTC. It codes for CASSYTVYGYTF.

This clone was picked up one time. The CDR3 protein is CASSLRTGGGNEQFF. The CDR3 nucleotides are TGTGCCAGCAGCTTGCGGACAGGGGGGGGCAATGAGCAGTTCTTC. The rearrangement links TRBV5-4 to TRBJ2-1, with 10 bases fitting TRBD1. Germline V gene lookup returns CDR1 SGHNT and CDR2 YYREEE (reference sequence). V gave up 1 base and J gave up 6 bases; unmatched junction bases: 4. CDR3 size: 15 residues.

The chain has TRBV6-1 and TRBJ1-3; D is unclear. V lost 3 bases to trimming and J lost 3 bases, with 6 bases between them. This CDR3 has 13 residues. CDR1 and CDR2 (germline): MNHNS, SASEGT. CDR3 in amino acids: CASSDEIGNTIYF. The CDR3 DNA follows: TGTGCCAGCAGTGACGAGATTGGAAACACCATATATTTT.

The rearrangement links TRBV7-2 to TRBJ2-3; perhaps TRBD2 as D (5 bases). The germline CDR1 and CDR2 sequences are SGHTA and FQGNSA. Trimming took off 3 bases at V and 3 bases at J, with 19 bases between the two ends. The CDR3 length is 17 residues. CDR3 residues: CASSFDPGRLVTDTQYF. The DNA for the CDR3 is TGTGCCAGCAGCTTCGACCCGGGAAGGCTAGTTACAGATACGCAGTATTTT.

As regards this clone: Other DNA sequences of this sample code for an identical CDR3. The V gene is TRBV5-1, the J gene TRBJ1-6, with D perhaps matching TRBD1 (5 bases). The CDR3 has 16 amino acids. Germline lookup yields CDR1 SGHRS and CDR2 YFSETQ. V dropped 0 bases and J dropped 1 base, with 8 bases sitting between them. The CDR3 DNA is TGCGCCAGCAGCTTGGCCGGGGGATCCTATAATTCACCCCTCCACTTT. Protein product: CASSLAGGSYNSPLHF.

This clone was seen a single time. The J gene is TRBJ1-2, the V gene TRBV29-1; D is ambiguous. V was shortened by 6 bases and J by 7 bases, with 6 bases between the two germline ends. The CDR3 totals 9 residues. Germline lookup yields CDR1 SQVTM and CDR2 ANQGSEA. The CDR3 nucleotides read TGCAGCGTCGCGGGTGGCTACACCTTC. Encoded protein: CSVAGGYTF.

The chain is built from TRBV7-2 and TRBJ1-3, with D possibly being TRBD1 (6 bases). Germline V gene data show CDR1 as SGHTA and CDR2 as FQGNSA. The germline V and J ends were trimmed by 6 bases and 0 bases, with 12 bases remaining between them. The CDR3 has 15 amino acids. The CDR3 DNA reads TGTGCCAGCAGGCCACAGGGAAACTCTGGAAACACCATATATTTT. Translated, it gives CASRPQGNSGNTIYF. The entire variable domain, with the rest obtained from reference TRBV7-2 and TRBJ1-3, is as follows: GAGVSQSPSNKVTEKGKDVELRCDPISGHTALYWYRQSLGQGLEFLIYFQGNSAPDKSGLPSDRFSAERTGGSVSTLTIQRTQQEDSAVYLCASRPQGNSGNTIYFGEGSWLTVV.

The chain joins TRBV2 to TRBJ1-1; 9 nucleotides line up with TRBD1. V shed 6 bases and J 1 base; nucleotides not matched to a gene: 9. From germline, CDR1 is SNHLY and CDR2 FYNNEI. The CDR3 extends over 16 amino acids. In nucleotides, the CDR3 is TGTGCCAGCAGGTCCCTAGGGGGACAGGGGAACACTGAAGCTTTCTTT. Its translation is CASRSLGGQGNTEAFF.

The chain carries TRBV7-2 and TRBJ2-3; D possibly corresponds to TRBD2 (5 bases). V lost 7 bases to trimming and J lost 2 bases, with 10 bases between them. The CDR3 runs to 13 residues. Germline CDR1 reads SGHTA; CDR2 reads FQGNSA. The CDR3 sequence: CASTSDFTDTQYF. The CDR3 DNA reads TGTGCCAGCACCTCGGACTTCACAGATACGCAGTATTTT.

This clone was seen only a few times. J is TRBJ2-7 and V is TRBV7-2, with 10 bases fitting TRBD1. Looked up from germline, CDR1 is SGHTA and CDR2 is FQGNSA. V trimming: 0 bases; J trimming: 3 bases; junction bases outside the gene matches: 2. CDR3 length equals 15 residues. CDR3 residues: CASSLAGTGDYEQYF. CDR3 DNA: TGTGCCAGCAGCTTAGCCGGGACAGGGGACTACGAGCAGTACTTC.

The V gene is TRBV29-1, the J gene TRBJ1-1; no definite D call. V was shortened by 2 bases and J by 3 bases, with 10 bases between the two germline ends. Germline V gene data show CDR1 as SQVTM and CDR2 as ANQGSEA. This CDR3 has 13 residues. The CDR3 DNA is TGCAGCGTTGAATCTTACAGTGACACTGAAGCTTTCTTT. This codes for CSVESYSDTEAFF.

Notes on this clone: Different DNA sequences within this sample yield the same CDR3. V is TRBV19 and J is TRBJ1-2; 9 bases map to TRBD1. The trim removed 4 bases at V and 2 bases at J, leaving 2 bases unmatched. Germline CDR1 reads LNHDA; CDR2 reads SQIVND (reference sequence). The CDR3 extends over 14 amino acids. CDR3 loop: CASSSGQGNYGYTF. In DNA form, the CDR3 reads TGTGCCAGTAGTAGCGGACAGGGGAACTATGGCTACACCTTC.

The count of this clone is one. The gene calls are TRBV5-4 and TRBJ1-6; D might be TRBD1 (5 bases). The CDR3 has 15 amino acids. The germline V gene encodes CDR1 SGHNT and CDR2 YYREEE (reference sequence). Trimming stripped 1 base from V and 7 bases from J, with 12 bases between. CDR3 coding DNA: TGTGCCAGCAGCTTGCAGGGTCCCATGAATTCACCCCTCCACTTT. Protein: CASSLQGPMNSPLHF.

The DNA of the CDR3 is TGCGCCAGCCATGACCCGGGACTGGCGAACACCGGGGAGCTGTTTTTT. It yields the protein CASHDPGLANTGELFF. The chain recombines TRBV5-1 with TRBJ2-2; maybe TRBD2 (6 bases). This CDR3 is 16 amino acids long. CDR1 and CDR2 (germline): SGHRS, YFSETQ. The ends were cut back, 7 bases at V and 0 bases at J, with 16 bases in the middle.

This clone has a single count. The chain recombines TRBV30 with TRBJ2-2, with TRBD2 as a possible D gene (7 bases). V was shortened by 2 bases and J by 16 bases, with 20 bases between the two germline ends. Germline-derived CDR1 and CDR2 are GTSNPN and SVGIG (reference sequence). This CDR3 comprises 13 residues. The CDR3 region is CAWSPRGGGRSFF. CDR3 coding DNA: TGTGCCTGGAGTCCTAGGGGGGGAGGCCGGTCGTTTTTT. Looking up the rest from reference TRBV30 and TRBJ2-2 gives the full variable domain: SQTIHQWPATLVQPVGSPLSLECTVEGTSNPNLYWYRQAAGRGLQLLFYSVGIGQISSEVPQNLSASRPQDRQFILSSKKLLLSDSGFYLCAWSPRGGGRSFFGEGSRLTVL.

The J gene is TRBJ1-6, the V gene TRBV19, with 10 bases identical to TRBD1. V dropped 1 base and J dropped 7; count of bases not matched to a gene: 4. Germline V CDR1 and CDR2: LNHDA, SQIVND (reference sequence). The CDR3 is made up of 16 amino acids. In DNA, the CDR3 is TGTGCCAGTAGTATAGGCGGGACAGGGGCGAATTCACCCCTCCACTTT. The encoded protein is CASSIGGTGANSPLHF.

This chain uses TRBV28 with TRBJ2-7, with D possibly TRBD2 on 7 matching bases. Deletions cut 8 bases from V and 4 bases from J, with 12 bases between. The CDR3 sequence is 12 residues long. Germline CDR1 and CDR2: MDHEN and SYDVKM. CDR3 DNA sequence: TGTGCCAGCGGGGGGGCTAGTTACGAGCAGTACTTC. This encodes CASGGASYEQYF.

The genes are TRBV30 and TRBJ1-1; D is undetermined. This CDR3 is built from 13 residues. Trimming cost V 3 bases and J 1 base, with 9 bases left between them. The germline gives CDR1 GTSNPN, CDR2 SVGIG (reference sequence). The CDR3 DNA sequence: TGTGCCTGGAGGCGGCAGCCGAACACTGAAGCTTTCTTT. It codes for CAWRRQPNTEAFF.

The chain is built from TRBV11-3 and TRBJ2-5; perhaps TRBD2 as D (5 bases). With 1 base removed from V and 0 bases from J, the gap between germline ends came to 15 bases. The CDR3 consists of 17 residues. Per the germline V gene, CDR1 is SGHNT and CDR2 is YENEEA. In nucleotides, the CDR3 is TGTGCCAGCAGCTTAGGCGGAATTAGCGACTACCAAGAGACCCAGTACTTC. This sequence encodes CASSLGGISDYQETQYF.

The chain has TRBV6-5 and TRBJ1-1; D perhaps matches TRBD1 (6 bases). The CDR3 runs to 14 residues. The germline V gene encodes CDR1 MNHEY and CDR2 SVGAGI. V dropped 4 bases and J dropped 5 bases, with 14 bases sitting between them. CDR3 in DNA: TGTGCCAGCAGTTGGGCGACAGGAGAGACTGAAGCTTTCTTT. Its protein product is CASSWATGETEAFF.

The V call is TRBV5-6, the J call TRBJ1-5; the D gene is possibly TRBD1 (5 bases). Trimming took 1 base from V and 6 from J, leaving 11 bases between them. Germline V lookup: CDR1 SGHDT, CDR2 YYEEEE. This CDR3 spans 14 amino acids. The CDR3 spells CASSLPGYGQPQHF. The CDR3 DNA reads TGTGCCAGCAGCTTGCCAGGGTATGGTCAGCCCCAGCATTTT.

The V gene is TRBV19, the J gene TRBJ2-3; TRBD2 agrees at 9 bases. The J segment lost 0 bases and the V segment lost 7 bases, leaving 8 bases of the junction unmatched. Germline CDR1 reads LNHDA; CDR2 reads SQIVND (reference sequence). CDR3 length: 16 amino acids. The CDR3, as DNA: TGTGCCAGTAAGGTGGCTAGCGGGACAAGCACAGATACGCAGTATTTT. This encodes CASKVASGTSTDTQYF.

The chain recombines TRBV30 with TRBJ1-6, with TRBD1 matching 7 bases. Germline V gives CDR1 GTSNPN, CDR2 SVGIG (reference sequence). The V and J ends lost 2 bases and 10 bases, in that order; junction bases with no gene match: 11. The CDR3 sequence is 15 residues long. The CDR3 DNA follows: TGTGCCTGGAGTACCGGGACAGTCTCTGGCTCACCCCTCCACTTT. Its translation: CAWSTGTVSGSPLHF. Full variable domain (rest looked up from reference TRBV30 and TRBJ1-6): SQTIHQWPATLVQPVGSPLSLECTVEGTSNPNLYWYRQAAGRGLQLLFYSVGIGQISSEVPQNLSASRPQDRQFILSSKKLLLSDSGFYLCAWSTGTVSGSPLHFGNGTRLTVT.

The chain employs TRBV10-3 and TRBJ1-2, with D perhaps matching TRBD1 (5 bases). The CDR3 covers 13 residues. Looked up from germline, CDR1 is ENHRY and CDR2 is SYGVKD. Trimming removed 3 bases at V and 3 bases at J, with 8 bases between. This CDR3 is CAISDSGYYGYTF. CDR3 coding DNA: TGTGCCATCAGTGATTCAGGGTACTATGGCTACACCTTC.

The rearrangement links TRBV23-1 to TRBJ1-5; D not certain. TRBV23-1 is marked as an open reading frame, function uncertain. With 0 bases removed from V and 1 base from J, the gap between germline ends came to 10 bases. This CDR3 region has 16 residues. CDR3 region: CASSQSRGPSNQPQHF. The CDR3 DNA reads as TGCGCCAGCAGTCAATCGAGAGGGCCAAGCAATCAGCCCCAGCATTTT.